This T cell receptor (beta chain) was obtained from a study of a mutant IDH1 vaccine in newly diagnosed glioma. Overall study context: Sex distribution of treated patients was about 60% male and 37.5% female; mean age was about 40 years. Patients got radiotherapy, temozolomide, or both beforehand, and most got both.

Time point indicated: baseline, week 1 (first vaccination visit). Treatment described: pre-vaccination baseline after standard-of-care therapy. TCRdb's copy holds only in-frame clones and misses some; the assay was immunoSEQ multiplex PCR. The sample lists roughly 34,000 clones; around 80% were seen once. Germline V CDR1 and CDR2: SNHLY, FYNNEI. The ends were cut back, 5 bases at V and 8 bases at J, with 6 bases in the middle. This CDR3 has 11 amino acids. V usage is TRBV2 and J usage is TRBJ1-4; D unresolved. The sequencing used peripheral blood mononuclear cells (PBMCs), collected from a glioma patient treated with radiotherapy, temozolomide or both. The sequence was obtained from a man over 45 with glioma. Some clones in this sample may be carry-over from other donors' samples. The CDR3, as DNA: TGTGCCAGCAGTTTCCAAGAAAAACTGTTTTTT. The encoded protein is CASSFQEKLFF.